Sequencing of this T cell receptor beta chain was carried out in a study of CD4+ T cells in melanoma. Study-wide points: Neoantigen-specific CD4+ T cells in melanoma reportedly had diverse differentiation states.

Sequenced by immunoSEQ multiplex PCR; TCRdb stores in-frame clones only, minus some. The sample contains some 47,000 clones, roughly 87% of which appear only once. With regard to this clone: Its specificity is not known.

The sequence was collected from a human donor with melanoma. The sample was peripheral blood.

The CDR3 region is CASSQVYSSTDTQYF. The DNA for the CDR3 is TGTGCCAGCAGCCAAGTCTATTCTAGCACAGATACGCAGTATTTT. This chain links TRBV4-2 with TRBJ2-3, with no clear D. The CDR3 has 15 amino acids. Germline CDR1 LGHNA, CDR2 YNFKEQ. Trimming cost V 1 base and J 0 bases, with 8 bases left between them.